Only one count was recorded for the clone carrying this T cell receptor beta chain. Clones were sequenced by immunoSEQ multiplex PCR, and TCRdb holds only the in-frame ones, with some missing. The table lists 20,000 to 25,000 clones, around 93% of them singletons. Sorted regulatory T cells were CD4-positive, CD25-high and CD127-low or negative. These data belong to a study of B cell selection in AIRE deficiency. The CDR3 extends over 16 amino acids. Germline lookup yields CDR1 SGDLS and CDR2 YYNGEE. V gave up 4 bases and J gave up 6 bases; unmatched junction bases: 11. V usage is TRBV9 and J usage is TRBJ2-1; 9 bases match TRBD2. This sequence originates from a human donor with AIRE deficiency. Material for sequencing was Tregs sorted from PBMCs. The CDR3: CASSRGVTSGLNEQFF. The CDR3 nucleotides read TGTGCCAGCAGCCGAGGGGTAACTAGCGGGCTCAATGAGCAGTTCTTC.